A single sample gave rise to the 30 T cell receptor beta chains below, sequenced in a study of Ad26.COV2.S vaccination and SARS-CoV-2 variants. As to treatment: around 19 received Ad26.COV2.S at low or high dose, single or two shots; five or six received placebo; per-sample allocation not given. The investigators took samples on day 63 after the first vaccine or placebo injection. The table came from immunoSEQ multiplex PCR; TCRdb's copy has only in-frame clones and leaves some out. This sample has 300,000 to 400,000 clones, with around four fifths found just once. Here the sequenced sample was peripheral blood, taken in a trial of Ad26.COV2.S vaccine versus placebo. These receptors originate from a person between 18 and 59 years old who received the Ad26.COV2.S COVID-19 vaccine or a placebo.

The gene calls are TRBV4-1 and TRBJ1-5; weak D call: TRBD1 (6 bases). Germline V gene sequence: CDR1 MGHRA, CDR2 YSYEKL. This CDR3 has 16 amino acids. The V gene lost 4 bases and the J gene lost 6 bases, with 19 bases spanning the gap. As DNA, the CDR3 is TGCGCCAGCAGCCCGGGCTCCAGGGGAGGATCTCAGCCCCAGCATTTT. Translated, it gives CASSPGSRGGSQPQHF.

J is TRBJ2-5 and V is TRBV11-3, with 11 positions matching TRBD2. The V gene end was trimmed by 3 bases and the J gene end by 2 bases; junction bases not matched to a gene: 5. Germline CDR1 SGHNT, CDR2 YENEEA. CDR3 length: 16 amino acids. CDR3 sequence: CASSLTSGDNQETQYF. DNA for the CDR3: TGTGCCAGCAGCTTGACTAGCGGGGACAATCAAGAGACCCAGTACTTC.

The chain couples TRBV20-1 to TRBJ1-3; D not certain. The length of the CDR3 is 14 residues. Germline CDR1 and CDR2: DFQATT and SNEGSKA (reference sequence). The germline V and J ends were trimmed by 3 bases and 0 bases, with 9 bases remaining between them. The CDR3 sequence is CSASFGSSGNTIYF. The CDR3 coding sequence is TGCAGTGCTAGTTTTGGGAGCTCTGGAAACACCATATATTTT.

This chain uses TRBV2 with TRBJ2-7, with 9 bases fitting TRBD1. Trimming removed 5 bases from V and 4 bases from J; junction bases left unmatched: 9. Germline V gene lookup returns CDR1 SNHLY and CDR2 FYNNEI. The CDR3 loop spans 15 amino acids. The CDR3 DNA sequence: TGTGCCAGCAGTACACCGGGACAGGGCTCGTACGAGCAGTACTTC. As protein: CASSTPGQGSYEQYF.

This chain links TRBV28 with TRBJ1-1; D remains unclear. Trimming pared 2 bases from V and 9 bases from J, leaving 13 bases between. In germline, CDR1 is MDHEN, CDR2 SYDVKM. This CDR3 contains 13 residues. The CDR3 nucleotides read TGTGCCAGCAGTTTAGACGCCAGCAGCCAAGCTTTCTTT. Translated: CASSLDASSQAFF.

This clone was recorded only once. In DNA form, the CDR3 reads TGTGCCAGCAGCTTAGTAGCCCCCACGGGGGAGCAGTTCTTC. Protein: CASSLVAPTGEQFF. The chain has TRBV11-1 and TRBJ2-1, with TRBD2 as a possible D gene (5 bases). This CDR3 is built from 14 residues. Germline V gene data show CDR1 as SGHAT and CDR2 as FQDESV (reference sequence). V was cut by 1 base and J by 10 bases, with 14 bases left in between. Variable domain in full (rest from reference TRBV11-1 and TRBJ2-1): EAEVAQSPRYKITEKSQAVAFWCDPISGHATLYWYRQILGQGPELLVQFQDESVVDDSQLPKDRFSAERLKGVDSTLKIQPAELGDSAMYLCASSLVAPTGEQFFGPGTRLTVL.

CDR3 DNA: TGTGCCAGCAGCTTAGATGGACGGACCCTTATGAACACTGAAGCTTTCTTT. Translated: CASSLDGRTLMNTEAFF. V and J are TRBV11-2 and TRBJ1-1, with D unclear. There are 17 residues in the CDR3. Trimming took off 0 bases at V and 0 bases at J, with 14 bases between the two ends. From germline, CDR1 is SGHAT and CDR2 FQNNGV.

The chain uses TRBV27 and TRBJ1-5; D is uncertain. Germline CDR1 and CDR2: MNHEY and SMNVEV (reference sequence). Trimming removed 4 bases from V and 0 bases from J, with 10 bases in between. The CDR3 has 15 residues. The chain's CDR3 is CASSSQAGSNQPQHF. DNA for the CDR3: TGTGCCAGCAGTTCCCAAGCAGGTAGCAATCAGCCCCAGCATTTT.

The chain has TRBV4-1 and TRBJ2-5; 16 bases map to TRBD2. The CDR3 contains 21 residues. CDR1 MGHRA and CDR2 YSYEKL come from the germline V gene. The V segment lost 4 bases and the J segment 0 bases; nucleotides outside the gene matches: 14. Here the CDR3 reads CASSPGTSGGALGLYQETQYF. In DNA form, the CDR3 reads TGCGCCAGCAGCCCGGGGACTAGCGGGGGGGCCTTGGGTTTGTACCAAGAGACCCAGTACTTC.

In DNA, the CDR3 is TGTGCCATCAGTGAGTCGAGTCAGGGCGCCACAGATACGCAGTATTTT. Its translation: CAISESSQGATDTQYF. This chain links TRBV10-3 with TRBJ2-3, with D possibly matching TRBD1 (5 bases). V dropped 0 bases and J dropped 2 bases, with 12 bases sitting between them. This CDR3 has 16 amino acids. CDR1 ENHRY and CDR2 SYGVKD come from the germline V gene.

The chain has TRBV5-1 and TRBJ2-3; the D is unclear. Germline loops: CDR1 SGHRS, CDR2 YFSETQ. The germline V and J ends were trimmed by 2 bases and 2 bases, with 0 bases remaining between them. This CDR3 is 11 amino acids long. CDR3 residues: CASSFTDTQYF. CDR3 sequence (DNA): TGCGCCAGCAGCTTCACAGATACGCAGTATTTT.

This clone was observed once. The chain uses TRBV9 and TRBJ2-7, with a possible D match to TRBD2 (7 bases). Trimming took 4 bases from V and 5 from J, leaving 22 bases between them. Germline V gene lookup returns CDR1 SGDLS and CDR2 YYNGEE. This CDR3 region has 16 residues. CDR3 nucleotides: TGTGCCAGCAGCCCCAGAGGGGGGGGTACGGGCGACGAGCAGTACTTC. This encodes CASSPRGGGTGDEQYF.

The CDR3 loop reads CASSVVAHNTF. DNA for the CDR3: TGTGCCAGCAGTGTGGTTGCCCATAACACCTTC. The V and J genes are TRBV2 and TRBJ1-2; D is uncertain. CDR1 and CDR2 (germline): SNHLY, FYNNEI. With 4 bases removed from V and 12 bases from J, the gap between germline ends came to 12 bases. CDR3 length: 11 amino acids.

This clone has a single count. The CDR3 reads CASMAPSIYNEQFF. The CDR3 region has the DNA TGTGCCAGCATGGCCCCTTCCATCTACAATGAGCAGTTCTTC. The chain is built from TRBV6-4 and TRBJ2-1; D not certain. V lost 7 bases to trimming and J lost 3 bases, with 13 bases between them. Germline V gives CDR1 MRHNA, CDR2 SNTAGT. The CDR3 has 14 amino acids.

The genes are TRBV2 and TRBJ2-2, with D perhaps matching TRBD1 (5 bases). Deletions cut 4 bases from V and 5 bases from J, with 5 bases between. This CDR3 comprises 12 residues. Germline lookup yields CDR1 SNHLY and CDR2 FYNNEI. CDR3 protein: CASSAGTGELFF. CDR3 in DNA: TGTGCCAGCAGTGCAGGGACCGGGGAGCTGTTTTTT.

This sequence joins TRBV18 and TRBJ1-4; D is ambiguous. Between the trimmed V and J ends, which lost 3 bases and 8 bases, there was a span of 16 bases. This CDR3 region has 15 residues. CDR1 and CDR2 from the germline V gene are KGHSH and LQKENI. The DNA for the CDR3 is TGTGCCAGCTCACCCACGGGCGTCCGGGGAGAAAAACTGTTTTTT. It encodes CASSPTGVRGEKLFF.

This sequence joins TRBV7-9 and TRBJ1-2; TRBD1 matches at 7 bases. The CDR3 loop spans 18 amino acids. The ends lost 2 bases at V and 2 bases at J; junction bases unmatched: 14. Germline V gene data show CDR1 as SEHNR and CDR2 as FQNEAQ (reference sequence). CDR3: CASSLIGLTTGPNYGYTF. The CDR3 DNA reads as TGTGCCAGCAGCTTAATTGGACTAACGACAGGGCCCAACTATGGCTACACCTTC.

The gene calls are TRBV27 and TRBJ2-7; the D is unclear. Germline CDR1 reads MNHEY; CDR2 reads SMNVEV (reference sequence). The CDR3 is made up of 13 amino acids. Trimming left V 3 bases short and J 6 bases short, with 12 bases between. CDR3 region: CASSFSARLEQYF. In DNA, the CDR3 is TGTGCCAGCAGTTTCTCAGCAAGACTCGAGCAGTACTTC.

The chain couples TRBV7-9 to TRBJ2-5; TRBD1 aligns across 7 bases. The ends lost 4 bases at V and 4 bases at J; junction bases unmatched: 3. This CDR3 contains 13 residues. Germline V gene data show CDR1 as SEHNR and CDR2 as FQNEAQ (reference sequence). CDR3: CASSWGQTETQYF. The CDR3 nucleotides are TGTGCCAGCAGCTGGGGACAGACAGAGACCCAGTACTTC.

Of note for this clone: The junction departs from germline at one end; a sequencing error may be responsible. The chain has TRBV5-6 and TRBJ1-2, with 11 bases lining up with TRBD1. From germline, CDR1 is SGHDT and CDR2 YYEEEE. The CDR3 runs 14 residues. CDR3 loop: CASSFGAGQGGGHF. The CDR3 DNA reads TGTGCCAGCAGCTTTGGTGCGGGACAGGGGGGAGGCCACTTC.

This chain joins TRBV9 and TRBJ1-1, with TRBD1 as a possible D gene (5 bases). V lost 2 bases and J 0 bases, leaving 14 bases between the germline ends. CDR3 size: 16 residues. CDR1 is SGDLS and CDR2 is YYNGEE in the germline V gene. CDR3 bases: TGTGCCAGCAGCGTCGGGACTGACTTTATGAACACTGAAGCTTTCTTT. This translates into CASSVGTDFMNTEAFF.

CDR3 DNA sequence: TGTGCCAGCAGCCGCCGGGACACCCAAGAGACCCAGTACTTC. The encoded protein is CASSRRDTQETQYF. The chain has TRBV7-9 and TRBJ2-5; TRBD1 might be the D (6 bases). The germline gives CDR1 SEHNR, CDR2 FQNEAQ (reference sequence). CDR3 length: 14 residues. Trimming took 5 bases from V and 1 from J, leaving 11 bases between them.

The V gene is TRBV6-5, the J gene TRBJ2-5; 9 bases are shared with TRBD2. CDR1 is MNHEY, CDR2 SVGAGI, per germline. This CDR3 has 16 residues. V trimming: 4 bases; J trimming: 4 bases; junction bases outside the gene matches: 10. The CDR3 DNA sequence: TGTGCCAGCAGTTCTCACGGCGGGGGGGAGGGAGAGACCCAGTACTTC. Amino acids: CASSSHGGGEGETQYF.

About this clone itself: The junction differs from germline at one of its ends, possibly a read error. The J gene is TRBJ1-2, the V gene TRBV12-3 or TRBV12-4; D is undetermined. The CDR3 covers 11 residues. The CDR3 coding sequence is TGTGCCAGCAGTTACCTAGAAGACACGCTATTC. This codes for CASSYLEDTLF.

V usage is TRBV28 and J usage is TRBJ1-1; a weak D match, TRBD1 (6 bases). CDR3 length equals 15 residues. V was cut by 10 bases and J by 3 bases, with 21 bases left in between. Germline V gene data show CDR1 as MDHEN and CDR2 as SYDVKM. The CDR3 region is CATSDSSFGDTEAFF. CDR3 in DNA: TGTGCCACCTCGGACAGTTCGTTCGGGGACACTGAAGCTTTCTTT.

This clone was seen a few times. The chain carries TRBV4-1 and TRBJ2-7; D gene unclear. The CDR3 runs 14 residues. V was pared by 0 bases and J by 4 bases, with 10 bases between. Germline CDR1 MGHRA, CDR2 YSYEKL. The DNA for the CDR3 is TGCGCCAGCAGCCAAGACCCCGGGCAATACGAGCAGTACTTC. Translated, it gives CASSQDPGQYEQYF.

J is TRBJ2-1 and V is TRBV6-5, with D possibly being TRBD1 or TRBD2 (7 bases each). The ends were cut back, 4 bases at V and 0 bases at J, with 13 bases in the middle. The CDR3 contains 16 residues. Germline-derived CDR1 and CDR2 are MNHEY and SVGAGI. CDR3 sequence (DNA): TGTGCCAGCAGTTTCAGGGGGGGGAGCTCCTACAATGAGCAGTTCTTC. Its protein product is CASSFRGGSSYNEQFF.

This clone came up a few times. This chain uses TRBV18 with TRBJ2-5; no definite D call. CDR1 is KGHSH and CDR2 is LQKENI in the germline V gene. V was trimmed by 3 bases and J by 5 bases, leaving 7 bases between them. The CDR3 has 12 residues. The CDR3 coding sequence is TGTGCCAGCTCACCGGTAGGGGAGACCCAGTACTTC. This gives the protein CASSPVGETQYF.

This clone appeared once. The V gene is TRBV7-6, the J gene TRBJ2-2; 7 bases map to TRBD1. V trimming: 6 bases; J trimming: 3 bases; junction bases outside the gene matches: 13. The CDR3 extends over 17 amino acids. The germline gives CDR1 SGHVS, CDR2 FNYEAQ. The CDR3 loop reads CASSISTGILDTGELFF. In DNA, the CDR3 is TGTGCCAGCAGTATCTCGACAGGGATTTTAGACACCGGGGAGCTGTTTTTT.

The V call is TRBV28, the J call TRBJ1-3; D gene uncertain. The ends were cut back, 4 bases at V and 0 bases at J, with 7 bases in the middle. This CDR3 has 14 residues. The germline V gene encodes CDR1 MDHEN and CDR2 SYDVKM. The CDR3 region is CASSYQYSGNTIYF. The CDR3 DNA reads TGTGCCAGCAGTTATCAGTACTCTGGAAACACCATATATTTT.